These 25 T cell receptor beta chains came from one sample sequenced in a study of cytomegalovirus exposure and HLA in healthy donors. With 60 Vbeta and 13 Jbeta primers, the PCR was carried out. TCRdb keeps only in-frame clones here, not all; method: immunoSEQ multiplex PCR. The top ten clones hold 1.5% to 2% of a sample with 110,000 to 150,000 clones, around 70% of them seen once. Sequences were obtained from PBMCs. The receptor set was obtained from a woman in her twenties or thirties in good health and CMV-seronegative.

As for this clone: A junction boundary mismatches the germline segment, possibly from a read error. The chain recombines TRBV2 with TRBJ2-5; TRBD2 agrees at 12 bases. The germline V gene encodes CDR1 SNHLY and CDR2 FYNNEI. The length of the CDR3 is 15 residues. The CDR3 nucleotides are TGTGCCAGCAGCGAAGGACTAGCGGGACAAGAGACCCAGTACTTC. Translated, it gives CASSEGLAGQETQYF.

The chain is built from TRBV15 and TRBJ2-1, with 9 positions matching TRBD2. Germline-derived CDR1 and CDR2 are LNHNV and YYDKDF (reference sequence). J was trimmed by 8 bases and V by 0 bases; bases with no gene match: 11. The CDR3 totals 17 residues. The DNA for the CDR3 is TGTGCCACCAGCAGAGAGGGGGGTAGTAGCGGGAGCTATGAGCAGTTCTTC. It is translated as CATSREGGSSGSYEQFF.

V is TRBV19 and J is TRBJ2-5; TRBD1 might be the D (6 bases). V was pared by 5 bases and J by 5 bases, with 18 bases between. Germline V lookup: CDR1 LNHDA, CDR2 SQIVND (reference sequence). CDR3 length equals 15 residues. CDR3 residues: CASSHGQRRMETQYF. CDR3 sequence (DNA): TGTGCCAGTAGTCACGGACAGCGACGTATGGAGACCCAGTACTTC.

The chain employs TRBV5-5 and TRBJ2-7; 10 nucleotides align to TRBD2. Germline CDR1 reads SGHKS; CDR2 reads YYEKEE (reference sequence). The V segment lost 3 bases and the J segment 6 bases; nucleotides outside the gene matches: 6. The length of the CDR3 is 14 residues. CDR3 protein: CASSSLAGEREQYF. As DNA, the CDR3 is TGTGCCAGCAGCTCGCTAGCGGGAGAACGCGAGCAGTACTTC.

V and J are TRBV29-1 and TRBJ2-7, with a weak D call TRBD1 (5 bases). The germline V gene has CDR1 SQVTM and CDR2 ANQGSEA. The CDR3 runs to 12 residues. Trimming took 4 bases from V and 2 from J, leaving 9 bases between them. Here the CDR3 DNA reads TGCAGCGTTGTTTCAGGGCCCTACGAGCAGTACTTC. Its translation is CSVVSGPYEQYF.

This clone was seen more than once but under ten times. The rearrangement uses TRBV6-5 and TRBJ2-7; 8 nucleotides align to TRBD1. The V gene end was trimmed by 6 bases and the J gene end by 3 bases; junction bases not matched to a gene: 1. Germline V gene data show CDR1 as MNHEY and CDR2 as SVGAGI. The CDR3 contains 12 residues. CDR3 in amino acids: CASRTGGYEQYF. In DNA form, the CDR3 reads TGTGCCAGCAGAACAGGGGGCTACGAGCAGTACTTC.

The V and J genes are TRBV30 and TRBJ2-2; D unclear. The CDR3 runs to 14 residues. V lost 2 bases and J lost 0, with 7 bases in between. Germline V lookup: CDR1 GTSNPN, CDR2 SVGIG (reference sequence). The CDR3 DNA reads TGTGCCTGGAGTCGGAGAACGAACACCGGGGAGCTGTTTTTT. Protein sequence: CAWSRRTNTGELFF.

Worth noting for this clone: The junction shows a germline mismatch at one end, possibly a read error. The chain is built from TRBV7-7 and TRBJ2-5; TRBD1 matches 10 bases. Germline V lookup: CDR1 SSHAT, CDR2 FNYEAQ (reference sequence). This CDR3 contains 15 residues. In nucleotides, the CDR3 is TGTGCTAGCAGCACCCGACAGGGGGCGGGAGAGACCCAGTACTTC. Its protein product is CASSTRQGAGETQYF.

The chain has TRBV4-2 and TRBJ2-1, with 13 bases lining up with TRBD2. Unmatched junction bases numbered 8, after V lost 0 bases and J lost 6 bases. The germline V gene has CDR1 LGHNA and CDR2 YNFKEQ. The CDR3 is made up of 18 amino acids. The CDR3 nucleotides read TGTGCCAGCAGCCAAGAAAAGAGGGGACTAGCGGGGTTCAATGAGCAGTTCTTC. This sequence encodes CASSQEKRGLAGFNEQFF.

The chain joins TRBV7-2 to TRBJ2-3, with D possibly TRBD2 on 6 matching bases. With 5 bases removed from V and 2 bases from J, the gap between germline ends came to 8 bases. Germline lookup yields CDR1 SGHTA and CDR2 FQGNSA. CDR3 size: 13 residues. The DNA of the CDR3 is TGTGCCAGCAGCCGGGACTTCACAGATACGCAGTATTTT. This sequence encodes CASSRDFTDTQYF. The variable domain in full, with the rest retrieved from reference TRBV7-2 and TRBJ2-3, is GAGVSQSPSNKVTEKGKDVELRCDPISGHTALYWYRQSLGQGLEFLIYFQGNSAPDKSGLPSDRFSAERTGGSVSTLTIQRTQQEDSAVYLCASSRDFTDTQYFGPGTRLTVL.

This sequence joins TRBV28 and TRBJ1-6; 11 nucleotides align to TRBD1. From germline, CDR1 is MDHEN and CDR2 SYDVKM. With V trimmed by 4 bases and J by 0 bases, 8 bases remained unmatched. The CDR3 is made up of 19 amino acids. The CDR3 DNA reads TGTGCCAGCAGTTCCCCTTGGACAGGGGGCGCCTCCTATAATTCACCCCTCCACTTT. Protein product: CASSSPWTGGASYNSPLHF.

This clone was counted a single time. CDR3 protein: CATQEEGYNEQFF. The CDR3 nucleotides read TGTGCCACCCAGGAGGAGGGCTACAATGAGCAGTTCTTC. The chain employs TRBV6-5 and TRBJ2-1, with D perhaps matching TRBD2 (6 bases). Germline CDR1 reads MNHEY; CDR2 reads SVGAGI. This CDR3 has 13 amino acids. The V gene lost 10 bases and the J gene lost 3 bases, with 13 bases spanning the gap.

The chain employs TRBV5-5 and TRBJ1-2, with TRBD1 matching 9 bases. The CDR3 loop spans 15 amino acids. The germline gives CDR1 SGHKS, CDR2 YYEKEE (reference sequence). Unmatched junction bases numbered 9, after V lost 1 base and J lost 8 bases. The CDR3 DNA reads TGTGCCAGCAGCTTGCAACCACAGGGGGCGGAAGGCTACACCTTC. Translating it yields CASSLQPQGAEGYTF.

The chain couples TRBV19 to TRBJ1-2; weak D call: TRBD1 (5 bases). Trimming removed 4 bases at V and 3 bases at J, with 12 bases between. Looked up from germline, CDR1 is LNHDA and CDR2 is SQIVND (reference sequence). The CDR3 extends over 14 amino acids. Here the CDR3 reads CASSTGGRDYGYTF. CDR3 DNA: TGTGCCAGTAGTACCGGGGGTCGGGACTATGGCTACACCTTC.

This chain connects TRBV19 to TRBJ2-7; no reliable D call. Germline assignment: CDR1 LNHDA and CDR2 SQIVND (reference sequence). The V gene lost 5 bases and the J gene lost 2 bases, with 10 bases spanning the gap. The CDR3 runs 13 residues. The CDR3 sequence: CASSPDIAYEQYF. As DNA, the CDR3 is TGTGCCAGTAGTCCTGACATAGCCTACGAGCAGTACTTC. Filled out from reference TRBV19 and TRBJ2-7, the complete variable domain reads DGGITQSPKYLFRKEGQNVTLSCEQNLNHDAMYWYRQDPGQGLRLIYYSQIVNDFQKGDIAEGYSVSREKKESFPLTVTSAQKNPTAFYLCASSPDIAYEQYFGPGTRLTVT.

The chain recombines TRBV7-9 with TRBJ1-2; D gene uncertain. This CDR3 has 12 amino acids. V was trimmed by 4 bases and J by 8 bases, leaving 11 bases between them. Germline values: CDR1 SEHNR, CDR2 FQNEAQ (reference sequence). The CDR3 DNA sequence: TGTGCCAGCAGCTCAACGGTCTGGGGCTACACCTTC. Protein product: CASSSTVWGYTF.

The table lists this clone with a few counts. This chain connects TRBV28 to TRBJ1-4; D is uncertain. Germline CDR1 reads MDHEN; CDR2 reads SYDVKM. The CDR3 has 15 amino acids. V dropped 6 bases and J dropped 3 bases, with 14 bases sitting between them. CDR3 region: CASRSEAGANEKLFF. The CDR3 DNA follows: TGTGCCAGCAGATCTGAGGCGGGCGCTAATGAAAAACTGTTTTTT.

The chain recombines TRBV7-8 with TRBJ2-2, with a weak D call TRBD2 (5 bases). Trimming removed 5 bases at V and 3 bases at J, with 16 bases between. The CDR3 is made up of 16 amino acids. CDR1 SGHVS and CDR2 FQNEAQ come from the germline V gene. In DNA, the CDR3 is TGTGCCAGCAGCACCTACTTGGGAGCGGACACCGGGGAGCTGTTTTTT. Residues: CASSTYLGADTGELFF.

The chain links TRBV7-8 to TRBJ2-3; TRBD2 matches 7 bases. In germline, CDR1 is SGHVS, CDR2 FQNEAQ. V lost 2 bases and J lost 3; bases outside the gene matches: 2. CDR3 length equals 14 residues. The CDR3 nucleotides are TGTGCCAGCAGCTTACCGGGGGGAACAGATACGCAGTATTTT. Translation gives CASSLPGGTDTQYF. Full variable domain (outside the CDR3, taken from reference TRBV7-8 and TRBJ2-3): GAGVSQSPRYKVAKRGQDVALRCDPISGHVSLFWYQQALGQGPEFLTYFQNEAQLDKSGLPSDRFFAERPEGSVSTLKIQRTQQEDSAVYLCASSLPGGTDTQYFGPGTRLTVL.

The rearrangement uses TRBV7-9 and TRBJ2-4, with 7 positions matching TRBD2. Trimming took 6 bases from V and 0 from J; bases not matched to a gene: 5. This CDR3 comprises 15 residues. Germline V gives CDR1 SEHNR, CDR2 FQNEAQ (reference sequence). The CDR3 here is CASSAGVLAKNIQYF. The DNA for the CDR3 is TGTGCCAGCAGTGCGGGGGTGCTAGCCAAAAACATTCAGTACTTC. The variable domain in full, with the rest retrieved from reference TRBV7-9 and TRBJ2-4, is DTGVSQNPRHKITKRGQNVTFRCDPISEHNRLYWYRQTLGQGPEFLTYFQNEAQLEKSRLLSDRFSAERPKGSFSTLEIQRTEQGDSAMYLCASSAGVLAKNIQYFGAGTRLSVL.

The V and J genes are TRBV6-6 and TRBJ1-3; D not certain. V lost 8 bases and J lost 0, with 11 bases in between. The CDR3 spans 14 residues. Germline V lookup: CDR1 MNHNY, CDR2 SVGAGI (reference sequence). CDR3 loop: CASRVRSSGNTIYF. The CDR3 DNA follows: TGTGCCAGCCGGGTCCGAAGCTCTGGAAACACCATATATTTT.

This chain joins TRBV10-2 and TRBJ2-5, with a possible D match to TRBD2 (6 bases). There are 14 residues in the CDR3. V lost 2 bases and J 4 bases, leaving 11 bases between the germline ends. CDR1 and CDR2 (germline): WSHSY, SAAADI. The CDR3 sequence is CASSEGGRGETQYF. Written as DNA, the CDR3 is TGCGCCAGCAGTGAGGGGGGGAGAGGAGAGACCCAGTACTTC.

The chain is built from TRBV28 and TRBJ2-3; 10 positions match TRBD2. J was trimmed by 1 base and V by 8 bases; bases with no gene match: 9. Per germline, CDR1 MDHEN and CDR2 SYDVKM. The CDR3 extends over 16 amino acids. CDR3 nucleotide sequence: TGTGCCAGCTGCTGCGGACTAGCGGAGGGCACAGATACGCAGTATTTT. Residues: CASCCGLAEGTDTQYF.

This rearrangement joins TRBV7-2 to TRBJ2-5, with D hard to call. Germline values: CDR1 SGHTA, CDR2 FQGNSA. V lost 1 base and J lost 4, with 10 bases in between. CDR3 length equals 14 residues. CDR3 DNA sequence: TGTGCCAGCAGCTTAGGCGTCGAAGTAGAGACCCAGTACTTC. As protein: CASSLGVEVETQYF.

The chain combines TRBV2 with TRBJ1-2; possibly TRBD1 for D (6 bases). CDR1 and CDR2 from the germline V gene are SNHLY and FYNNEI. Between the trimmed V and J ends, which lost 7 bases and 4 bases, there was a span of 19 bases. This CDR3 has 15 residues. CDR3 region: CASTRSGEGGYGYTF. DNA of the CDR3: TGTGCCAGCACAAGGAGTGGGGAAGGGGGCTATGGCTACACCTTC.